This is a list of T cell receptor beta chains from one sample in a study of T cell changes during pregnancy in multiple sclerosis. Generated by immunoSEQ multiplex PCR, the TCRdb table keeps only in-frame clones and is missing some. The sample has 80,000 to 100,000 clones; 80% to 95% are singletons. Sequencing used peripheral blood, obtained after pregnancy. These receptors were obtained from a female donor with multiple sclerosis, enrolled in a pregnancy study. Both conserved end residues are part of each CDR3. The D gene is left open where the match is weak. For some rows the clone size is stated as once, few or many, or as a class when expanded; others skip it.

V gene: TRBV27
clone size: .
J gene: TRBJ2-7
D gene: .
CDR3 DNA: TGTGCCAGCAGTTTGACAGGCGGCTACGAGCAGTACTTC
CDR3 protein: CASSLTGGYEQYF

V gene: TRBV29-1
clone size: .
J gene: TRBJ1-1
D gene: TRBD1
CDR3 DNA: TGCAGCTTCAACAGGGGCACTGAAGCTTTCTTT
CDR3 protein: CSFNRGTEAFF

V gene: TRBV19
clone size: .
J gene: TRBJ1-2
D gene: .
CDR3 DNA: TGTGCCAGCCGCCAACGGACATCTAACTATGGCTACACCTTC
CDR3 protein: CASRQRTSNYGYTF

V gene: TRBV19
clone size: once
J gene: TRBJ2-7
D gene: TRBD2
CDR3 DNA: TGTGCCAGTAGTTATACGGGACTAGAGCCCTACGAGCAGTACTTC
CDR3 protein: CASSYTGLEPYEQYF

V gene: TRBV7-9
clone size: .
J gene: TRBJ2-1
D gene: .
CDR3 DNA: TGTGCCAGCAGCTTAGTTACAGGGAGAAATGAGCAGTTCTTC
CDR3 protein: CASSLVTGRNEQFF

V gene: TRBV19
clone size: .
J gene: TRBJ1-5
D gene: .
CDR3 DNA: TGTGCCAGTAGTACTTCTAAGATGGGACAAATTAGCAATCAGCCCCAGCATTTT
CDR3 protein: CASSTSKMGQISNQPQHF

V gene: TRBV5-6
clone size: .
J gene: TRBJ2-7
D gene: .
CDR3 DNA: TGTGCCAGCAGCTTGGGAGATCACGAGCAGTACTTC
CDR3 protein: CASSLGDHEQYF

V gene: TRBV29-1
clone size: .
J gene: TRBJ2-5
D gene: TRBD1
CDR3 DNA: TGCAGCGTTGATGGGACAGGGTCTGGGACCCAGTACTTC
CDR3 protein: CSVDGTGSGTQYF

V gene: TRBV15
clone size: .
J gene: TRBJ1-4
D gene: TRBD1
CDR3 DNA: TGTGCCACCAGCAGAGAAAGGACAGGGTGGGAAAAACTGTTTTTT
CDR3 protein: CATSRERTGWEKLFF

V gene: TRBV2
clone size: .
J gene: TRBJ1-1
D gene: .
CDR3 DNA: TGTGCCAGCAAAGCAGGGTTGAACACTGAAGCTTTCTTT
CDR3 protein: CASKAGLNTEAFF

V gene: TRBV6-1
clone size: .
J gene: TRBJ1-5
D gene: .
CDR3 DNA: TGTGCCAGCCCTAACAGGGATCAGCCCCAGCATTTT
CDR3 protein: CASPNRDQPQHF

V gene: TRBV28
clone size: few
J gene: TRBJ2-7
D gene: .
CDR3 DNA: TGTGCCAGCAGTTCTCCCCTTCTAACAGGTACTTTTAATTACGAGCAGTACTTC
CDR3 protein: CASSSPLLTGTFNYEQYF

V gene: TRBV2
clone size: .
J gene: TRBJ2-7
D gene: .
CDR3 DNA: TGTGCCAGCAGTGAGAGTGCCGAAAACTACGAGCAGTACTTC
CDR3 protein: CASSESAENYEQYF

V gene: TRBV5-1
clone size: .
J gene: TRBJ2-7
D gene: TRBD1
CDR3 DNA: TGCGCCAGCAGCTCAGCCCGACAGGGCAAGATACCCTACGAGCAGTACTTC
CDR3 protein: CASSSARQGKIPYEQYF

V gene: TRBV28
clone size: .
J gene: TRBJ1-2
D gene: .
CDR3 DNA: TGTGCCAGCAGCGAGGTGTCAGGGGCGACTGATGGCTACACCTTC
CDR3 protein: CASSEVSGATDGYTF

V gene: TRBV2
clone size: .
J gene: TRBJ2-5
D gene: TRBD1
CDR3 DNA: TGTGCCAGCACCGACCTGACAGGGACAGAGACCCAGTACTTC
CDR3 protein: CASTDLTGTETQYF

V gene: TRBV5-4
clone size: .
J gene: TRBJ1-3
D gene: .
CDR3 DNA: TGTGCCAGCAGCTCTAGGGCAGGGGTAGACGCTGGAAACACCATATATTTT
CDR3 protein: CASSSRAGVDAGNTIYF

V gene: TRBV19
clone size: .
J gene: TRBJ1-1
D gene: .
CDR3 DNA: TGTGCCAGTAGTATCTACACGGGTAGCACTGAAGCTTTCTTT
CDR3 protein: CASSIYTGSTEAFF

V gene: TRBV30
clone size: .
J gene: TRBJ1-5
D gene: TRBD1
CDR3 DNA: TGTGCCTGGAGTCCTCCAGGGGGCGGGCAGCCCCAGCATTTT
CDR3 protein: CAWSPPGGGQPQHF

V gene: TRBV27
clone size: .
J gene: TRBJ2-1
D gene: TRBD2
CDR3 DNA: TGTGCCAGCAGTCTAGCGGGAGGCTACAATGAGCAGTTCTTC
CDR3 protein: CASSLAGGYNEQFF

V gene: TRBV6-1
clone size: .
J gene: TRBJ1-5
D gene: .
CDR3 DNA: TGTGCCAGCAGTGTTTTAATCCGTGTAAGCAATCAGCCCCAGCATTTT
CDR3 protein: CASSVLIRVSNQPQHF

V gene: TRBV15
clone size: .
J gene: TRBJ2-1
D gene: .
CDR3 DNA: TGTGCCACCAGCAGACCCTCCTCGGTATCCCTCTATGAGCAGTTCTTC
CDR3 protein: CATSRPSSVSLYEQFF

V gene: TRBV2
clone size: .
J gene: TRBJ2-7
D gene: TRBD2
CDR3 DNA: TGTGCCAGCAGTGAGCTAGCGGGAGAGGGCGAGCAGTACTTC
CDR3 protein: CASSELAGEGEQYF

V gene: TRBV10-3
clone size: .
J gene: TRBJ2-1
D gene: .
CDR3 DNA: TGTGCCATCAGTGAGTTTACAGGGAATGAGCAGTTCTTC
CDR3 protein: CAISEFTGNEQFF

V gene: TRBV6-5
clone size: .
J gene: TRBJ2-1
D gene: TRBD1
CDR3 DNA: TGTGCCAGCAGCCCGGGGACAGGGGGCATTCCGTTCTTC
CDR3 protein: CASSPGTGGIPFF

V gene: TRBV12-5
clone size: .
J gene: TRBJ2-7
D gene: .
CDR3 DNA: TGTGCTAGTGGTTTCCCCTCTGGAGGGGTACACGAGCAGTACTTC
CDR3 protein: CASGFPSGGVHEQYF

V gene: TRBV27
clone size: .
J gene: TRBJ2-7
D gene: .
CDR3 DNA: TGTGCCAGCAGTTTCCGCGGGACAGACTACGAGCAGTACTTC
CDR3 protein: CASSFRGTDYEQYF

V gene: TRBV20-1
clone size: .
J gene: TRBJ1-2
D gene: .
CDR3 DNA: TGCAGTGCTCCACATAACTATGGCTACACCTTC
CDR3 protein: CSAPHNYGYTF

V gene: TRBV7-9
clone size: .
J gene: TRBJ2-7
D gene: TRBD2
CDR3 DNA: TGTGCCAGCAGCCCTTGGGAAGCGGGAGGGAGCTCCTACGAGCAGTACTTC
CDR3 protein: CASSPWEAGGSSYEQYF

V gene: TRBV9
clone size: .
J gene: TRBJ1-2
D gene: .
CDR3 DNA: TGTGCCAGCAGCGTAGGGCCCGCCGGGGTAAACTATGGCTACACCTTC
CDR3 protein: CASSVGPAGVNYGYTF

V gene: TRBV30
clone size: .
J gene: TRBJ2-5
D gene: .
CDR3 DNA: TGTGCCTGGAGTGGAGGGTTATCGGAGACCCAGTACTTC
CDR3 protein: CAWSGGLSETQYF

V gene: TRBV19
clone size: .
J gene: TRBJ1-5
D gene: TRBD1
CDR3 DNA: TGTGCCAGTAGTGGGGCGGGACAGTATAGCAATCAGCCCCAGCATTTT
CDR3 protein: CASSGAGQYSNQPQHF

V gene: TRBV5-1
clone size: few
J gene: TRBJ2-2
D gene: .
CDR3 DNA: TGCGCCAGCAGTCGAGGCGAAGGAGGGTTTAACACCGGGGAGCTGTTTTTT
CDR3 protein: CASSRGEGGFNTGELFF

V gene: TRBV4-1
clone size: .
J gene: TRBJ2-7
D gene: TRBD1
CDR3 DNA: TGCGCCAGCAGCACCCGGGACAGGGGATCTTCTCTCGAGCAGTACTTC
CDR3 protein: CASSTRDRGSSLEQYF

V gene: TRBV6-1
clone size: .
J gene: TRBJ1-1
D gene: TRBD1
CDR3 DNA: TGTGCCAGCAGTACCCGACAGGGTCTCACTGAAGCTTTCTTT
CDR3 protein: CASSTRQGLTEAFF

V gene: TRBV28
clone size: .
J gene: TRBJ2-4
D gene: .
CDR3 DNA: TGTGCCAGCAGTCTAGGGGGGGGCATTCAGTACTTC
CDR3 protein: CASSLGGGIQYF

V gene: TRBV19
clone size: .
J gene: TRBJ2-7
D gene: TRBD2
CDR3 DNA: TGTGCCAGTAGTATAGGCGGGAGGGCCTTCGCCTACGAGCAGTACTTC
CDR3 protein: CASSIGGRAFAYEQYF

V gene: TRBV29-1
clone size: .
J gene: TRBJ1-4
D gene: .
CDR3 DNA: TGCAGCGTTGACGGGGGGACTCAACTGTTTTTT
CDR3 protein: CSVDGGTQLFF

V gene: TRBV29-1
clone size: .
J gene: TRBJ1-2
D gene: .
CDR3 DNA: TGCAGCGTTGCGGGTCCTGACTATGGCTACACCTTC
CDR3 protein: CSVAGPDYGYTF

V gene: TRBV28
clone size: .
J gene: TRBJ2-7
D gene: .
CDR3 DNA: TGTGCCAGCAGCTCCGGTGCCCCATACTACGAGCAGTACTTC
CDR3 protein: CASSSGAPYYEQYF

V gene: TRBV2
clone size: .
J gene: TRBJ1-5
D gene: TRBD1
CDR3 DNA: TGTGCCACATCGAGGACAGGGGAAGATCAGCCCCAGCATTTT
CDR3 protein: CATSRTGEDQPQHF

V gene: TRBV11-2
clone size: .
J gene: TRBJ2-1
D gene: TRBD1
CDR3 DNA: TGTGCCAGCAGCTCAACCGGGACAGGGTTAGGTGAGCAGTTCTTC
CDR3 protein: CASSSTGTGLGEQFF

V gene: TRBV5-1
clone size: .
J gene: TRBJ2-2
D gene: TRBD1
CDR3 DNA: TGCGCCAGCAGTCGGACAGGGGATCTGGGAGGGGAGCTGTTTTTT
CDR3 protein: CASSRTGDLGGELFF

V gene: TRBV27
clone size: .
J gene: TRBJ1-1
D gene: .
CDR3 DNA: TGTGCCAGCAGTTTCACAGGACGAGTGAACACTGAAGCTTTCTTT
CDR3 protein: CASSFTGRVNTEAFF

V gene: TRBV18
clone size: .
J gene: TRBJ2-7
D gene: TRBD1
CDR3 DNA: TGTGCCAGCTCCCCCTCACAGGGGGTAGGGGAGCAGTACTTC
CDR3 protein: CASSPSQGVGEQYF

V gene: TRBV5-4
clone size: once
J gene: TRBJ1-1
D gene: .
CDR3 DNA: TGTGCCAGCACCCTACAGGGAGGCGGGAGGAACACTGAAGCTTTCTTT
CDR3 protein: CASTLQGGGRNTEAFF

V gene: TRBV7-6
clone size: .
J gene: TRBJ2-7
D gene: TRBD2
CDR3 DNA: TGTGCCAGCAGCTTCCTAGCGGGAGGACCCCTGATAAACGAGCAGTACTTC
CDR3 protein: CASSFLAGGPLINEQYF

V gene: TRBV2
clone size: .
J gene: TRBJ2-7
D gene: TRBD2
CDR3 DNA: TGTGCCAGCAGTGGCTTCGGGGGGGACTACGAGCAGTACTTC
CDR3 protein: CASSGFGGDYEQYF

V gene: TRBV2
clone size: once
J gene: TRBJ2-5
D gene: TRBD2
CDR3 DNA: TGTGCCAGCCTGAGGACTAGCGGACAAGAGACCCAGTACTTC
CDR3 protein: CASLRTSGQETQYF

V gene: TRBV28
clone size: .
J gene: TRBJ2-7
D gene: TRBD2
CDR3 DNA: TGTGCCAGCAGTTTATTCGGGGGAGGGGCCTACGAGCAGTACTTC
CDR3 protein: CASSLFGGGAYEQYF